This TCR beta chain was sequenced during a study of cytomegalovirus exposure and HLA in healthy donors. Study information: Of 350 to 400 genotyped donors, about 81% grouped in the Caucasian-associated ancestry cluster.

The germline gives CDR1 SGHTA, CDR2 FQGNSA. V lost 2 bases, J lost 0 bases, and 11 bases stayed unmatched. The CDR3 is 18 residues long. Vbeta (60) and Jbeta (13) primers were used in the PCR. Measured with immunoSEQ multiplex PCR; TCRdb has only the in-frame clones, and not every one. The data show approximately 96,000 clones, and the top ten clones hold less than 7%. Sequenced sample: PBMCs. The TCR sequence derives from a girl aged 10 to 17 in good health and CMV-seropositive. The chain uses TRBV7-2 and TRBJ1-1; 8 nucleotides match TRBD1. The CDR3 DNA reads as TGTGCCAGCAGCTTAATTTTGTGGACAGGGTTCATGAACACTGAAGCTTTCTTT. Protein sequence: CASSLILWTGFMNTEAFF.